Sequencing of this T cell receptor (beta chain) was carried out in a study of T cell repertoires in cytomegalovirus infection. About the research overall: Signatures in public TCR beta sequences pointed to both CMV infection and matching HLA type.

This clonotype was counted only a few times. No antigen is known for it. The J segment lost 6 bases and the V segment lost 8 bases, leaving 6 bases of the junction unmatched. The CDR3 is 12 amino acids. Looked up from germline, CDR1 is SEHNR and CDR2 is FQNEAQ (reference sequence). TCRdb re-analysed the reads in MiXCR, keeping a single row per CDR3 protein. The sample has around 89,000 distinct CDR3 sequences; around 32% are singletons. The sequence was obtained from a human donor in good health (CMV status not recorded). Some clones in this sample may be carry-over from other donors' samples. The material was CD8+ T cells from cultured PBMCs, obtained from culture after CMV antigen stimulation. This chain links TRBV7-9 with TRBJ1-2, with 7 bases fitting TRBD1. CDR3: CASEGGGHGYTF. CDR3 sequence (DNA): TGTGCCAGCGAGGGAGGGGGCCATGGCTACACCTTC. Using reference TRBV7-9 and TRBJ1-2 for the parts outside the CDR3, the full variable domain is DTGVSQNPRHKITKRGQNVTFRCDPISEHNRLYWYRQTLGQGPEFLTYFQNEAQLEKSRLLSDRFSAERPKGSFSTLEIQRTEQGDSAMYLCASEGGGHGYTFGSGTRLTVV.